The clone carrying this T cell receptor (beta chain) was observed a handful of times. Its target is unknown. This record belongs to a study of shared clonotypes between healthy human individuals. Findings and limits, study-wide: Rarefaction exposed incomplete sorted-subset sequencing despite large depth. Between a handful of donors, naive CD4 clonotypes were shared at a level of approximately 5%. Non-shared clonotypes had lower generation probabilities than clonotypes shared by all four sorted-subset donors.

Free of recent acute infections or vaccinations, the donors were healthy HIV-negative adults. Clones were sequenced by immunoSEQ multiplex PCR, and TCRdb holds only the in-frame ones, with some missing. The sample contains about 980,000 clones, more than 75% of which appear only once. The V and J ends lost 3 bases and 4 bases respectively, with 8 bases between them. CDR3 length equals 13 residues. The germline V gene encodes CDR1 SGDLS and CDR2 YYNGEE. Sequences were obtained from memory CD4+ T cells sorted from blood. Subset in this sample: CD45RA-negative fraction. J is TRBJ1-3 and V is TRBV9; D is unclear. This receptor was identified in a young man in good health. CDR3 in amino acids: CASSGMGGNTIYF. In nucleotides, the CDR3 is TGTGCCAGCAGCGGTATGGGGGGAAACACCATATATTTT. The variable domain in full, completed from reference TRBV9 and TRBJ1-3, reads DSGVTQTPKHLITATGQRVTLRCSPRSGDLSVYWYQQSLDQGLQFLIQYYNGEERAKGNILERFSAQQFPDLHSELNLSSLELGDSALYFCASSGMGGNTIYFGEGSWLTVV.